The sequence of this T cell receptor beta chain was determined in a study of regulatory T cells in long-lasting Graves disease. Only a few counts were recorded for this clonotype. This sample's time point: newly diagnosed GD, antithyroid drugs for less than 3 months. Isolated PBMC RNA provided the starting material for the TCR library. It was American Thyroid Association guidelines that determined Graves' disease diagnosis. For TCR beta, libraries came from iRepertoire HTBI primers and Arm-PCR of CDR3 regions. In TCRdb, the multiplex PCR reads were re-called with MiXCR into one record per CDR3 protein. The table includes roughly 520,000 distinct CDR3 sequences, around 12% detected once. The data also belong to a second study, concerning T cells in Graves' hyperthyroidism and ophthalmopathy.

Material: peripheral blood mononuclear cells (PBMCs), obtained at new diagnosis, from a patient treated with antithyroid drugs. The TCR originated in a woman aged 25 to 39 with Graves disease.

The CDR3 DNA reads as TGTGCCAGCAGCGCAAAAGGGGGCGCAGAGACCCAGTACTTC. Its translation is CASSAKGGAETQYF. The V and J genes are TRBV7-9 and TRBJ2-5; 7 bases agree with TRBD1. The CDR3 covers 14 residues. V gave up 5 bases and J gave up 4 bases; unmatched junction bases: 7. Germline lookup yields CDR1 SEHNR and CDR2 FQNEAQ (reference sequence). Looking up the rest from reference TRBV7-9 and TRBJ2-5 gives the full variable domain: DTGVSQNPRHKITKRGQNVTFRCDPISEHNRLYWYRQTLGQGPEFLTYFQNEAQLEKSRLLSDRFSAERPKGSFSTLEIQRTEQGDSAMYLCASSAKGGAETQYFGPGTRLLVL.